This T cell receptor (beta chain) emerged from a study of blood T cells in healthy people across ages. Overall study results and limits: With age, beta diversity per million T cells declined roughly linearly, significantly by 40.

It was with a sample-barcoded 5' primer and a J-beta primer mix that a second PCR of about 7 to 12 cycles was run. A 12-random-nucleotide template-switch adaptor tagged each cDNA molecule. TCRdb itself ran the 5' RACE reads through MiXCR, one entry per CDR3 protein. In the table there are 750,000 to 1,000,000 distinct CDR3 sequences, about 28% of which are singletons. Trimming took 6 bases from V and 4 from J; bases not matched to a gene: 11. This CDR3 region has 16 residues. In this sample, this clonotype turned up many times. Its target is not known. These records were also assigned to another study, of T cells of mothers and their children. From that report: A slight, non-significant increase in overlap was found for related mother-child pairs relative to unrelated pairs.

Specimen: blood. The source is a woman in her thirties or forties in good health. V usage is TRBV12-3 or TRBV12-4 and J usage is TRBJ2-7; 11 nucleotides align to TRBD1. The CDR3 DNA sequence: TGTGCCAGCAGCCGAGAGATGGGACAGGGGGGATACGAGCAGTACTTC. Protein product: CASSREMGQGGYEQYF.